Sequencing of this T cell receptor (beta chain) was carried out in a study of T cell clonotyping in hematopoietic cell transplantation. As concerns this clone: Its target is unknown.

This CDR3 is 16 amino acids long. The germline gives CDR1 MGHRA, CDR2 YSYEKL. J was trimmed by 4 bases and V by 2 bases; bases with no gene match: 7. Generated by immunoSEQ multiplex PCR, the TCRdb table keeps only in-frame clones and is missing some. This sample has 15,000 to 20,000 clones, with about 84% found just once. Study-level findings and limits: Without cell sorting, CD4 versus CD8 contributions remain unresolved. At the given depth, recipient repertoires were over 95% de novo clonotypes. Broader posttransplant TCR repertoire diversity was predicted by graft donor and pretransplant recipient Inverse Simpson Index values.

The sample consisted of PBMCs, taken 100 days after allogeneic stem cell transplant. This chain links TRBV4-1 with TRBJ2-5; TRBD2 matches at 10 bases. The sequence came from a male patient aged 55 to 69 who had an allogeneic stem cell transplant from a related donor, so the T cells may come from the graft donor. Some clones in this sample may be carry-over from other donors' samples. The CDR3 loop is CASSQTERGGGETQYF. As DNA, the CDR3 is TGCGCCAGCAGCCAAACCGAGCGGGGGGGCGGAGAGACCCAGTACTTC.